This T cell receptor (beta chain) was retrieved from a study of memory CD4+ T cells and cytomegalovirus serostatus. Study details: Donors were healthy Belgian adults, 9 or 10 CMV seropositive and roughly 25 seronegative. Overall study results and limits: The CMV-associated TCR signature appears largely within the CD4+ memory repertoire. CD4+ memory repertoires contained about 40% of the roughly 160 reported CMV TCRbeta sequences.

This clone came up once. Its antigen remains unknown. Method: immunoSEQ multiplex PCR; TCRdb's copy keeps in-frame clones and lacks some. Among 50,000 to 70,000 clones, over 70% were seen once, and the ten largest hold about 2.7%. The sort gate was single viable CD3+CD4+CD8-CD45RO+ cells for memory CD4+ T cells. Total CD4+ T cells were enriched by CD4 positive selection. Sequencing input: memory CD4+ T cells from blood. The origin of this receptor is an adult in good health and CMV-seropositive.

For the CDR3, the DNA is TGTGCCAGCAGCCCCCGCCTAGCGGGGGATACGCAGTATTTT. This translates into CASSPRLAGDTQYF. This sequence joins TRBV7-2 and TRBJ2-3, with 9 bases fitting TRBD2. The CDR3 contains 14 residues. V was pared by 5 bases and J by 6 bases, with 6 bases of the junction left unmatched. Germline lookup yields CDR1 SGHTA and CDR2 FQGNSA.